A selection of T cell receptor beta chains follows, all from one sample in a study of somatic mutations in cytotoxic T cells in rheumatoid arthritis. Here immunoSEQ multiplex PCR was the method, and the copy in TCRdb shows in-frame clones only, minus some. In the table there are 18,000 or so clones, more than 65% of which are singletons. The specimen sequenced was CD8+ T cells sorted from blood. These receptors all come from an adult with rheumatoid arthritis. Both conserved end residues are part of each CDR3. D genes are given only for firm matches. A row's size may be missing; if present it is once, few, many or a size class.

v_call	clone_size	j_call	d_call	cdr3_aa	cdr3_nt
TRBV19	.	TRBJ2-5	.	CASSMFGGVQETQYF	TGTGCCAGTAGTATGTTCGGGGGTGTGCAGGAGACCCAGTACTTC
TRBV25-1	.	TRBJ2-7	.	CASSGGEQGRPYEQYF	TGTGCCAGCAGTGGGGGGGAACAGGGAAGGCCCTACGAGCAGTACTTC
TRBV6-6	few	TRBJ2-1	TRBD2	CASSYRTSGIVEQFF	TGTGCCAGCAGTTACAGGACTAGCGGGATTGTTGAGCAGTTCTTC
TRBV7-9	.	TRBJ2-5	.	CASSRWDTTQYF	TGTGCCAGCAGCCGTTGGGACACCACCCAGTACTTC
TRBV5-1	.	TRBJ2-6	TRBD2	CASSLLGLAGVSGANVLTF	TGCGCCAGCAGCTTGTTAGGACTAGCGGGAGTTTCTGGGGCCAACGTCCTGACTTTC
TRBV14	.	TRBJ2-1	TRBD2	CASSQDLGLATNEQFF	TGTGCCAGCAGCCAAGATCTGGGACTAGCGACTAATGAGCAGTTCTTC
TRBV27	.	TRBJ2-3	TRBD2	CASSSPSGRTFTDTQYF	TGTGCCAGCAGTTCCCCTAGCGGGAGGACGTTCACAGATACGCAGTATTTT
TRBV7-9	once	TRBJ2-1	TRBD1	CASSLTRQGDNEQFF	TGTGCCAGCAGCTTAACCCGACAGGGGGACAATGAGCAGTTCTTC
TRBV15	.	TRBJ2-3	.	CATSRAASTADTQYF	TGTGCCACCAGCAGAGCGGCTAGCACAGCAGATACGCAGTATTTT
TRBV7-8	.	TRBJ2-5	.	CASSLGVGETQYF	TGTGCCAGCAGCTTAGGTGTGGGGGAGACCCAGTACTTC
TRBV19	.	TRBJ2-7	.	CASSIMTAYEQYF	TGTGCCAGTAGTATAATGACGGCCTACGAGCAGTACTTC
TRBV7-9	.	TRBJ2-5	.	CASSSSEKTQYF	TGTGCCAGCAGCTCTAGCGAAAAGACCCAGTACTTC
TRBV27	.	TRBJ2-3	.	CASSLGTLRTDTQYF	TGTGCCAGCAGTTTAGGGACCCTCCGCACAGATACGCAGTATTTT
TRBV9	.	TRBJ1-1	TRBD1	CASSATQGVDEAFF	TGTGCCAGCAGCGCAACCCAGGGGGTAGATGAAGCTTTCTTT
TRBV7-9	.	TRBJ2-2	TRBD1	CASSFLTGMAGELFF	TGTGCCAGCAGCTTTTTGACAGGGATGGCCGGGGAGCTGTTTTTT
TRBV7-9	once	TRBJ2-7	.	CASSPRDGVSEQYF	TGTGCCAGCAGCCCCCGGGACGGGGTCTCCGAGCAGTACTTC
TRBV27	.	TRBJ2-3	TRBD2	CASSLLAADTQYF	TGTGCCAGCAGTTTACTAGCGGCAGATACGCAGTATTTT
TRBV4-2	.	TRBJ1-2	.	CASSPNSYGYTF	TGTGCCAGCAGCCCTAATTCTTATGGCTACACCTTC
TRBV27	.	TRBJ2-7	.	CASSSTPGALYEQYF	TGTGCCAGCAGTTCGACCCCGGGAGCGCTTTACGAGCAGTACTTC
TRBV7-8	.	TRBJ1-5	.	CASSLTQGVNQPQHF	TGTGCCAGCAGCTTAACACAGGGAGTGAATCAGCCCCAGCATTTT
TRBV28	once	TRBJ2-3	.	CASSFPHKDTQYF	TGTGCCAGCAGTTTCCCGCACAAGGATACGCAGTATTTT
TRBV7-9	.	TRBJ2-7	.	CASSSLTGVSYEQYF	TGTGCCAGCAGCTCCTTGACGGGAGTCTCCTACGAGCAGTACTTC
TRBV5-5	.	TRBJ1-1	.	CASREPNTEAFF	TGTGCCAGCAGAGAACCGAACACTGAAGCTTTCTTT
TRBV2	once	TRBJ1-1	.	CASRGLGPEAFF	TGTGCCAGTAGAGGTCTCGGGCCTGAAGCTTTCTTT
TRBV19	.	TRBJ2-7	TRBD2	CASSISGLAAYEQYF	TGTGCCAGTAGTATTAGTGGACTAGCGGCCTACGAGCAGTACTTC
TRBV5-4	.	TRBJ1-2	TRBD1	CASSLQGAFYGYTF	TGTGCCAGCAGTTTACAGGGGGCATTCTATGGCTACACCTTC
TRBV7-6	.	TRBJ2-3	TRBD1	CASTMDRSTDTQYF	TGTGCCAGCACCATGGACAGGAGCACAGATACGCAGTATTTT
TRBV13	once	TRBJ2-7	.	CASSSTGKSYEQYF	TGTGCCAGCAGCTCAACAGGAAAATCCTACGAGCAGTACTTC
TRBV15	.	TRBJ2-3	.	CAIGMGAPDTQYF	TGTGCCATCGGTATGGGGGCCCCAGATACGCAGTATTTT
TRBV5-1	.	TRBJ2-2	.	CASSLRGGDITGELFF	TGCGCCAGCAGCTTGAGGGGGGGCGACATCACCGGGGAGCTGTTTTTT
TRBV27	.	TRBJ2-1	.	CASSLGDSYNEQFF	TGTGCCAGCAGTTTAGGGGATTCCTACAATGAGCAGTTCTTC
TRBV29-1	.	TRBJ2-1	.	CSSGGDEQFF	TGCAGCTCAGGTGGGGATGAGCAGTTCTTC
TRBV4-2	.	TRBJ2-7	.	CASSQDAGIGYEQYF	TGTGCCAGCAGCCAAGATGCAGGGATCGGCTACGAGCAGTACTTC
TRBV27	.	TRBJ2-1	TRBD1	CASSFSGTGNNEQFF	TGTGCCAGCAGTTTTTCCGGGACAGGGAACAATGAGCAGTTCTTC
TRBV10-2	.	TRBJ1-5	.	CASSPYLARGLRNQPQHF	TGCGCCAGCAGCCCGTATCTCGCCCGGGGGCTTCGGAATCAGCCCCAGCATTTT
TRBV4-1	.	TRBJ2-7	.	CASSQDLGYEQYF	TGCGCCAGCAGCCAAGATTTGGGCTACGAGCAGTACTTC
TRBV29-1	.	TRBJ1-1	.	CSVPKEGRGTEAFF	TGCAGCGTTCCCAAAGAGGGCCGAGGGACTGAAGCTTTCTTT
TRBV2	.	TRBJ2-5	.	CASIPQGHRQYF	TGTGCCAGCATCCCCCAAGGTCACCGCCAGTACTTC
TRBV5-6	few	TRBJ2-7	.	CASSWAGEQYF	TGTGCCAGCAGCTGGGCAGGGGAGCAGTACTTC
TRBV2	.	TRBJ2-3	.	CAFQTASTDTQYF	TGTGCCTTTCAGACAGCGAGCACAGATACGCAGTATTTT
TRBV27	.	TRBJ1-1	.	CASKRGNTEAFF	TGTGCCAGCAAAAGGGGTAACACTGAAGCTTTCTTT
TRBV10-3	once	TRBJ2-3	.	CAIKDPYQHPDTQYF	TGTGCCATCAAGGATCCTTACCAACATCCAGATACGCAGTATTTT
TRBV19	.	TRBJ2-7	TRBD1	CASSPGQGAPYEQYF	TGTGCCAGTAGTCCCGGGCAGGGGGCACCCTACGAGCAGTACTTC
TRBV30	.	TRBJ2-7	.	CAWSVGGYEQYF	TGTGCCTGGAGTGTAGGGGGGTACGAGCAGTACTTC
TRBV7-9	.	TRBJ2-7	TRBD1	CASSSPGQGSYEQYF	TGTGCCAGCAGCTCACCGGGACAGGGCTCCTACGAGCAGTACTTC
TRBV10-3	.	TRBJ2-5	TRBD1	CAISDRDRGEETQYF	TGTGCCATCAGTGACCGGGACAGGGGGGAAGAGACCCAGTACTTC
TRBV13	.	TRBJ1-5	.	CASSIQGEGQPQHF	TGTGCCAGCAGCATACAGGGTGAAGGGCAGCCCCAGCATTTT